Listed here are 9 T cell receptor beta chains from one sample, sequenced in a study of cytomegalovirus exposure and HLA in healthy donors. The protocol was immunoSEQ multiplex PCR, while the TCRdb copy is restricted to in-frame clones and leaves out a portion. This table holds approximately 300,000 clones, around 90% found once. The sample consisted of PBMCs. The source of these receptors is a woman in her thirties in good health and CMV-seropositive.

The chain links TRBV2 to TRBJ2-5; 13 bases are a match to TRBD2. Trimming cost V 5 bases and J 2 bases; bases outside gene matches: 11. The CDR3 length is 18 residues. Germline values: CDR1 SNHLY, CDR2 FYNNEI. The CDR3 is CASSFTGTSGVIQETQYF. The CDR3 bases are TGTGCCAGCAGTTTTACTGGGACTAGCGGGGTTATTCAAGAGACCCAGTACTTC.

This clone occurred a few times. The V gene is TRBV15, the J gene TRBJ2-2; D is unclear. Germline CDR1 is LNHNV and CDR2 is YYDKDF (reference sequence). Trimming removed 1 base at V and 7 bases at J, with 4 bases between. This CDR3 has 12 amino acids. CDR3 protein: CATSRVGGELFF. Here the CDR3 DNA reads TGTGCCACCAGCAGAGTCGGCGGGGAGCTGTTTTTT.

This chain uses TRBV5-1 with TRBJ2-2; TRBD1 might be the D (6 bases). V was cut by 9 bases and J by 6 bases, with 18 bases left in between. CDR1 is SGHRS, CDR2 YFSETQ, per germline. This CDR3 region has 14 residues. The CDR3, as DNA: TGCGCCACCAAGGGACATTTGGGGTCCGGGGAGCTGTTTTTT. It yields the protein CATKGHLGSGELFF.

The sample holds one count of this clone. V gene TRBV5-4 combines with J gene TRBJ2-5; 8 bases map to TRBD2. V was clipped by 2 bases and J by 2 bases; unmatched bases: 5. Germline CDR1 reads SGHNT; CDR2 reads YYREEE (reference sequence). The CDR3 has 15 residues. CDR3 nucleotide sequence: TGTGCCAGCAGCTTCGCGGGAGGACTGCAAGAGACCCAGTACTTC. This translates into CASSFAGGLQETQYF.

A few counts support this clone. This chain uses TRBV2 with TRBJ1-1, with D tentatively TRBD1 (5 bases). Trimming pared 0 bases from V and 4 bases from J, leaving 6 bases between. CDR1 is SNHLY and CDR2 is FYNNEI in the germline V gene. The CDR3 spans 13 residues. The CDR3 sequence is CASSEAGGTEAFF. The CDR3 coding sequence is TGTGCCAGCAGTGAAGCGGGGGGCACTGAAGCTTTCTTT.

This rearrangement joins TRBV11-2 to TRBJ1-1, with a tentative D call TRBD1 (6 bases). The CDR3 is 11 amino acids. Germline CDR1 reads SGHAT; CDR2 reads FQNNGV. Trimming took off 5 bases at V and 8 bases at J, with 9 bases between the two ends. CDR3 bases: TGTGCCAGCAGCGAAACAGGGGAAGCTTTCTTT. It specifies CASSETGEAFF.

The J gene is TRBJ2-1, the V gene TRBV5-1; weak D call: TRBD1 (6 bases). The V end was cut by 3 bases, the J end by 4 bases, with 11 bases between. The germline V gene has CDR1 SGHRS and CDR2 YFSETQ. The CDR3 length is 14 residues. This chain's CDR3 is CASSYGQNYNEQFF. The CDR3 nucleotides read TGCGCCAGCAGCTACGGACAGAATTACAATGAGCAGTTCTTC. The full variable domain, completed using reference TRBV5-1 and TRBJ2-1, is KAGVTQTPRYLIKTRGQQVTLSCSPISGHRSVSWYQQTPGQGLQFLFEYFSETQRNKGNFPGRFSGRQFSNSRSEMNVSTLELGDSALYLCASSYGQNYNEQFFGPGTRLTVL.

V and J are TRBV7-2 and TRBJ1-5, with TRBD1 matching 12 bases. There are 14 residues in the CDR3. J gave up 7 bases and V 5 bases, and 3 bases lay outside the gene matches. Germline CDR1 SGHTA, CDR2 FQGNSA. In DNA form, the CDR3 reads TGTGCCAGCAGCACCGGGACAGGGGGCCAGCCCCAGCATTTT. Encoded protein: CASSTGTGGQPQHF.

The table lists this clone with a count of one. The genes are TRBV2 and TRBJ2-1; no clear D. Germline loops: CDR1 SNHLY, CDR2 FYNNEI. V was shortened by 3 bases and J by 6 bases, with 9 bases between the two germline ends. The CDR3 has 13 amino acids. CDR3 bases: TGTGCCAGCAGTGATTTGAACGTCAATGAGCAGTTCTTC. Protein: CASSDLNVNEQFF.